This entry concerns a single T cell receptor beta chain. The antigen remains unidentified. This record comes from a study of cytomegalovirus exposure and HLA in healthy donors. Points from the study as a whole: Rates of TCR association differed by HLA locus in a later analysis, with DRB1 highest and HLA-C lowest.

PCR amplification relied on 60 Vbeta primers (plus 13 Jbeta primers). The method was immunoSEQ multiplex PCR; TCRdb's version includes in-frame clones alone and lacks a portion of them. The sample lists fewer than 110,000 clones, roughly 85% occurring once. The CDR3 sequence is 14 residues long. Germline CDR1 and CDR2: GTSNPN and SVGIG (reference sequence). The V end was cut by 3 bases, the J end by 3 bases, with 13 bases between. The rearrangement joins TRBV30 to TRBJ2-3, with D possibly being TRBD1 (6 bases). Sequencing input: PBMCs. This TCR was sampled from a man aged 25 to 40 in good health and CMV-seronegative. The CDR3: CAWSPGAGTDTQYF. The CDR3, as DNA: TGTGCCTGGAGCCCAGGGGCGGGTACAGATACGCAGTATTTT.